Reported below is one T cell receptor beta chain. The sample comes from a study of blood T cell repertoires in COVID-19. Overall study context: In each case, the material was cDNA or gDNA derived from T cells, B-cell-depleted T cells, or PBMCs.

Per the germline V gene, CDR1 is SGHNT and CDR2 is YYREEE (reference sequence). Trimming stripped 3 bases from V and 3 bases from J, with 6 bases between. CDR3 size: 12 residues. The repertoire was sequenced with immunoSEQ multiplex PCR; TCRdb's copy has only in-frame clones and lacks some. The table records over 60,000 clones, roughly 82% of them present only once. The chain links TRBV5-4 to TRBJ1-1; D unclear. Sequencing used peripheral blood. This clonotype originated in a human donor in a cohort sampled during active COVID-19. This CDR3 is CASSSVDTEAFF. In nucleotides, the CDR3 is TGTGCCAGCAGCTCGGTTGACACTGAAGCTTTCTTT.